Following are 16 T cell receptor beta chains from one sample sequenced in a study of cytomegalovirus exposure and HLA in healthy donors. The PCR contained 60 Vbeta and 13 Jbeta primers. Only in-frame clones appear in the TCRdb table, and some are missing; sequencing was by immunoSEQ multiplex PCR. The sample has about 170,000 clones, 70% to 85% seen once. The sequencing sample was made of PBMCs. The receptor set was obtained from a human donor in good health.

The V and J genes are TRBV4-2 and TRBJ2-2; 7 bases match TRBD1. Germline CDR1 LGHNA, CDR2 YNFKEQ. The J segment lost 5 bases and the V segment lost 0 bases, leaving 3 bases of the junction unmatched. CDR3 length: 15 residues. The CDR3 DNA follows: TGTGCCAGCAGCCAAGATCAACAGGGGACCGGGGAGCTGTTTTTT. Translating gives CASSQDQQGTGELFF.

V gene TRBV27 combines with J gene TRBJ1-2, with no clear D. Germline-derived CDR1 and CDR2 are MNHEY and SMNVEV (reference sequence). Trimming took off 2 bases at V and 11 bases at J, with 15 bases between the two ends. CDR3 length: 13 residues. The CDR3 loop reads CASSLSSGSGYTF. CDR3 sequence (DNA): TGTGCCAGCAGTTTAAGCTCGGGATCGGGGTACACCTTC.

CDR3 sequence (DNA): TGTGCCAGCAGCTGGGGGACAGGACGTGAAGCTTTCTTT. As protein: CASSWGTGREAFF. The genes are TRBV5-4 and TRBJ1-1; 8 bases agree with TRBD1. The CDR3 extends over 13 amino acids. CDR1 and CDR2 from the germline V gene are SGHNT and YYREEE (reference sequence). V was pared by 3 bases and J by 7 bases, with 5 bases of the junction left unmatched. The whole variable domain, filled in from reference TRBV5-4 and TRBJ1-1, reads ETGVTQSPTHLIKTRGQQVTLRCSSQSGHNTVSWYQQALGQGPQFIFQYYREEENGRGNFPPRFSGLQFPNYSSELNVNALELDDSALYLCASSWGTGREAFFGQGTRLTVV.

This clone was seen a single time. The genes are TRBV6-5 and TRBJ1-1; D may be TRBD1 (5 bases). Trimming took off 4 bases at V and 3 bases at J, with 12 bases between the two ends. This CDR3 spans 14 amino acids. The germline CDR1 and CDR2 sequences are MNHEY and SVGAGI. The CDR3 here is CASSWGGEDTEAFF. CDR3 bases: TGTGCCAGCAGTTGGGGGGGGGAGGACACTGAAGCTTTCTTT.

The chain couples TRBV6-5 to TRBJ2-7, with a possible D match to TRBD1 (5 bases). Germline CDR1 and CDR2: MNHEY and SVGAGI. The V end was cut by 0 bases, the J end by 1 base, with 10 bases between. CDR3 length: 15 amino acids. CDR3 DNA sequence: TGTGCCAGCAGTTACTCACAGGTTGGGTCCTACGAGCAGTACTTC. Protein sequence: CASSYSQVGSYEQYF.

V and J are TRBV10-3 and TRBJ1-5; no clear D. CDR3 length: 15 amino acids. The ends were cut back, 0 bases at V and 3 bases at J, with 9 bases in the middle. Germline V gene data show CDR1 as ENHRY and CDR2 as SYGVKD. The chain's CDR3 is CAISESGRDNQPQHF. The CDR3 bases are TGTGCCATCAGTGAGTCGGGGAGGGACAATCAGCCCCAGCATTTT.

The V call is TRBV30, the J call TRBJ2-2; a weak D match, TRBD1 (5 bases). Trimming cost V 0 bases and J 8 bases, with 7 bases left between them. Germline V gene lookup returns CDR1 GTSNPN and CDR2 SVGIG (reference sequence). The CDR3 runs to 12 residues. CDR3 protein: CAWSVGEGELFF. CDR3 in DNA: TGTGCCTGGAGTGTAGGGGAAGGGGAGCTGTTTTTT. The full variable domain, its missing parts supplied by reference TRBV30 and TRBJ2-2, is SQTIHQWPATLVQPVGSPLSLECTVEGTSNPNLYWYRQAAGRGLQLLFYSVGIGQISSEVPQNLSASRPQDRQFILSSKKLLLSDSGFYLCAWSVGEGELFFGEGSRLTVL.

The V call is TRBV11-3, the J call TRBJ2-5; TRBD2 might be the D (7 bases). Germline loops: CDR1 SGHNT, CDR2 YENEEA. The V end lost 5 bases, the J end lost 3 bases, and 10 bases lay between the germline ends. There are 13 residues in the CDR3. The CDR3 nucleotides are TGTGCCAGCAGCGGGGGGGCAAAAGAGACCCAGTACTTC. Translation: CASSGGAKETQYF.

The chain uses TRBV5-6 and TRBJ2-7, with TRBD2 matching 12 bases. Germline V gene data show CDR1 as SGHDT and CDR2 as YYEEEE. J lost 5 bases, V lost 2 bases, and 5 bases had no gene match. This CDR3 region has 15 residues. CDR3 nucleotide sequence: TGTGCCAGCAGCTTCCGACTAGCGGGAGCCCACGAGCAGTACTTC. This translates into CASSFRLAGAHEQYF. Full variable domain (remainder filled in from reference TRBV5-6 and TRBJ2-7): DAGVTQSPTHLIKTRGQQVTLRCSPKSGHDTVSWYQQALGQGPQFIFQYYEEEERQRGNFPDRFSGHQFPNYSSELNVNALLLGDSALYLCASSFRLAGAHEQYFGPGTRLTVT.

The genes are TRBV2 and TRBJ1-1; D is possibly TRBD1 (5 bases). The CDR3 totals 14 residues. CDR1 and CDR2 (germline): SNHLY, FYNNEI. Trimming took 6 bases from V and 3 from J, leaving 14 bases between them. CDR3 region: CASRGAGIYTEAFF. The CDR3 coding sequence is TGTGCCAGCAGGGGCGCAGGGATCTACACTGAAGCTTTCTTT.

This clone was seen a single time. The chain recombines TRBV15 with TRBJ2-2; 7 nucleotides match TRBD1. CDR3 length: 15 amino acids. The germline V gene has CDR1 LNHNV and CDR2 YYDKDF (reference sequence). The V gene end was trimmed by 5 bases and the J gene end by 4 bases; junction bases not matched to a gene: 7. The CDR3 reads CATSAVDRATGELFF. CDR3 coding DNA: TGTGCCACCAGCGCGGTAGACAGGGCCACCGGGGAGCTGTTTTTT.

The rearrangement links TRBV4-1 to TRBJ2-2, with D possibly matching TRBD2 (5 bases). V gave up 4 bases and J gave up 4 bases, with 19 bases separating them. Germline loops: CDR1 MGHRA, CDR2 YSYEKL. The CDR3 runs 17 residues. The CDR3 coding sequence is TGCGCCAGCAGCCCCTCGGGCGCTAGCCCGCGCACCGGGGAGCTGTTTTTT. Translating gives CASSPSGASPRTGELFF.

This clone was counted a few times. CDR3 amino acids: CASSFPSGGGSTDTQYF. DNA of the CDR3: TGCGCCAGCAGCTTTCCTAGCGGGGGGGGGAGCACAGATACGCAGTATTTT. The J gene is TRBJ2-3, the V gene TRBV4-1; 12 nucleotides line up with TRBD2. Germline trimming cut 5 bases from V and 0 bases from J; bases unmatched to any gene: 6. This CDR3 comprises 17 residues. In germline, CDR1 is MGHRA, CDR2 YSYEKL.

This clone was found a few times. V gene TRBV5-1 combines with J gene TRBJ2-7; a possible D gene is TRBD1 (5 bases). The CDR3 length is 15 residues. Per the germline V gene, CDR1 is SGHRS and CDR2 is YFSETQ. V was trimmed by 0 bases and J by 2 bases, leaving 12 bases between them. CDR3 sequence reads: CASSLGAGPTYEQYF. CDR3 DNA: TGCGCCAGCAGCTTGGGAGCAGGGCCCACCTACGAGCAGTACTTC.

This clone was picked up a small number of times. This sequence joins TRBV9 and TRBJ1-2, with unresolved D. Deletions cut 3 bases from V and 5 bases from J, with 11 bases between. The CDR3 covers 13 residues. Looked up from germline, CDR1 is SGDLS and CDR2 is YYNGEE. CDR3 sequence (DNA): TGTGCCAGCAGCGAAGGGAGTGGGTATGGCTACACCTTC. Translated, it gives CASSEGSGYGYTF.

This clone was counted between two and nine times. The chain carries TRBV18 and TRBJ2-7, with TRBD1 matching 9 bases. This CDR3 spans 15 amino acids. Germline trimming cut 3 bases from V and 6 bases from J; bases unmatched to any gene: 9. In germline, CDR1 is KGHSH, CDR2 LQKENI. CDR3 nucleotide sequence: TGTGCCAGCTCACCCCAGGTGGGACAGGGCGGCGAGCAGTACTTC. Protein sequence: CASSPQVGQGGEQYF.